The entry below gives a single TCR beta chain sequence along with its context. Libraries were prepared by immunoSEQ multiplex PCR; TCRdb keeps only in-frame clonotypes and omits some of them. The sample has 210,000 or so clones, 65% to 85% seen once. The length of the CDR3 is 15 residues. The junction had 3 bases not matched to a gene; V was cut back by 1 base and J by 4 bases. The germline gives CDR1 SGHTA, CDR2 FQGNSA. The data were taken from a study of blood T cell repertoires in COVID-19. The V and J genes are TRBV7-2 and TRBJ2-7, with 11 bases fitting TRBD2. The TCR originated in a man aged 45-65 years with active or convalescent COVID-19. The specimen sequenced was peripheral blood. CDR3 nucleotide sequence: TGTGCCAGCAGCTTAGTACTAGCGGGAGCTTACGAGCAGTACTTC. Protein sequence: CASSLVLAGAYEQYF.